A single sample gave rise to the 16 T cell receptor beta chains below, sequenced in a study of blood T cell repertoires in COVID-19. The method was immunoSEQ multiplex PCR; TCRdb's version includes in-frame clones alone and lacks a portion of them. The sample holds 250,000 to 350,000 clones; approximately 90% are singletons and the top ten take roughly an eighth. The material sequenced was peripheral blood. The receptors stem from a woman aged 55-70 years with acute or convalescent COVID-19.

V is TRBV7-3 and J is TRBJ2-3; the match to TRBD2 covers 7 bases. This CDR3 is 16 amino acids long. Germline CDR1 and CDR2: SGHTA and FQGTGA. V lost 5 bases, J lost 4 bases, and 12 bases stayed unmatched. CDR3 in DNA: TGTGCCAGCAGCCTCCAGGGCCCCAGCGGGGCAGATACGCAGTATTTT. Amino acids: CASSLQGPSGADTQYF. The complete variable domain, with remaining parts taken from reference TRBV7-3 and TRBJ2-3, reads GAGVSQTPSNKVTEKGKYVELRCDPISGHTALYWYRQSLGQGPEFLIYFQGTGAADDSGLPNDRFFAVRPEGSVSTLKIQRTERGDSAVYLCASSLQGPSGADTQYFGPGTRLTVL.

The chain combines TRBV19 with TRBJ1-2, with 8 bases aligning to TRBD1. CDR1 is LNHDA and CDR2 is SQIVND in the germline V gene (reference sequence). J gave up 8 bases and V 6 bases, and 8 bases lay outside the gene matches. The CDR3 totals 13 residues. The CDR3 region is CASSLLGTGGYTF. The CDR3 DNA reads TGTGCCAGTAGCTTACTAGGGACAGGCGGCTACACCTTC.

In the case of this clone: At one boundary the junction diverges from the germline segment, which might be a read error. This rearrangement joins TRBV7-2 to TRBJ2-1; TRBD2 is a possible D gene (5 bases). Germline V gene data show CDR1 as SGHTA and CDR2 as FQGNSA. CDR3 length: 13 residues. CDR3 region: CASSLGLARGFLF. In DNA form, the CDR3 reads TGTGCCAGCAGCTTAGGGCTAGCTCGTGGGTTTCTCTTC.

The V gene is TRBV5-1, the J gene TRBJ2-7; the D gene is possibly TRBD1 (6 bases). There are 14 residues in the CDR3. Trimming took off 0 bases at V and 5 bases at J, with 12 bases between the two ends. From germline, CDR1 is SGHRS and CDR2 YFSETQ. The CDR3 bases are TGCGCCAGCAGCTTGGTTGGGGGCGGCAACGAGCAGTACTTC. Its protein product is CASSLVGGGNEQYF.

The J gene is TRBJ2-1, the V gene TRBV6-5; a possible D gene is TRBD2 (6 bases). V lost 6 bases and J lost 0, with 12 bases in between. The CDR3 is 15 residues long. From germline, CDR1 is MNHEY and CDR2 SVGAGI. CDR3 DNA: TGTGCCAGCAGCCTCGGGGGTGGCTCCTACAATGAGCAGTTCTTC. Translation gives CASSLGGGSYNEQFF.

The chain couples TRBV6-1 to TRBJ2-1; possible D gene TRBD1, 6 bases. V gave up 2 bases and J gave up 4 bases, with 12 bases separating them. The CDR3 has 15 residues. The V gene's germline CDR1 is MNHNS and CDR2 SASEGT. The CDR3 DNA sequence: TGTGCCAGCAGTGAATGGTGGGACACATACAATGAGCAGTTCTTC. It encodes CASSEWWDTYNEQFF.

The chain combines TRBV14 with TRBJ1-2; 8 bases are a match to TRBD1. Germline V gene lookup returns CDR1 SGHDN and CDR2 FVKESK. The CDR3 spans 13 residues. With 4 bases clipped from V and 4 bases from J, the junction kept 2 bases outside the gene matches. This CDR3 is CASSPGTGYGYTF. DNA for the CDR3: TGTGCCAGCAGCCCTGGGACAGGCTATGGCTACACCTTC.

The chain couples TRBV29-1 to TRBJ2-5, with TRBD1 matching 7 bases. V lost 7 bases to trimming and J lost 3 bases; unmatched junction nucleotides: 11. In germline, CDR1 is SQVTM, CDR2 ANQGSEA. The CDR3 runs to 14 residues. CDR3 sequence reads: CSAVDRAWKETQYF. DNA of the CDR3: TGCAGCGCAGTTGACAGGGCCTGGAAAGAGACCCAGTACTTC.

The chain employs TRBV6-5 and TRBJ1-4, with a possible D match to TRBD1 (6 bases). Germline V CDR1 and CDR2: MNHEY, SVGAGI. Trimming pared 6 bases from V and 0 bases from J, leaving 11 bases between. The CDR3 runs to 15 residues. CDR3 sequence: CASRPGQTTNEKLFF. The CDR3 coding sequence is TGTGCCAGCAGACCCGGACAGACAACTAATGAAAAACTGTTTTTT.

The chain combines TRBV29-1 with TRBJ1-2; D is uncertain. Germline V CDR1 and CDR2: SQVTM, ANQGSEA. The CDR3 consists of 11 residues. The V end lost 1 base, the J end lost 8 bases, and 8 bases lay between the germline ends. DNA of the CDR3: TGCAGCGTTGAAGGGGCGAGAGGCTACACCTTC. It yields the protein CSVEGARGYTF.

The J gene is TRBJ1-5, the V gene TRBV19; D gene uncertain. Trimming stripped 3 bases from V and 3 bases from J, with 9 bases between. The germline CDR1 and CDR2 sequences are LNHDA and SQIVND (reference sequence). The CDR3 totals 14 residues. The CDR3 nucleotides are TGTGCCAGTAGTATGAGGGCCTACAATCAGCCCCAGCATTTT. Translating it yields CASSMRAYNQPQHF.

The chain combines TRBV29-1 with TRBJ2-7, with a tentative D call TRBD1 (6 bases). Germline loops: CDR1 SQVTM, CDR2 ANQGSEA. This CDR3 is built from 12 residues. Trimming removed 0 bases from V and 4 bases from J, with 7 bases in between. The CDR3 region has the DNA TGCAGCGTTGAAGACGGACAGTACGAGCAGTACTTC. Residues: CSVEDGQYEQYF.

This clone is a singleton in its sample. The chain combines TRBV25-1 with TRBJ2-7; D might be TRBD1 (5 bases). Trimming stripped 5 bases from V and 3 bases from J, with 8 bases between. The CDR3 runs to 12 residues. Germline loops: CDR1 MGHDK, CDR2 SYGVNS. Here the CDR3 reads CASSPTGYEQYF. The CDR3 DNA reads TGTGCCAGCAGTCCTACAGGCTACGAGCAGTACTTC.

This chain links TRBV6-5 with TRBJ2-7, with D possibly being TRBD2 (6 bases). The CDR3 runs to 14 residues. V lost 6 bases to trimming and J lost 4 bases, with 16 bases between them. CDR1 and CDR2 (germline): MNHEY, SVGAGI. The CDR3 sequence: CASSPAGSQYEQYF. The CDR3 nucleotides read TGTGCCAGCAGCCCCGCGGGGAGCCAATACGAGCAGTACTTC.

The V gene is TRBV28, the J gene TRBJ1-5; D is possibly TRBD1 (6 bases). Germline CDR1 reads MDHEN; CDR2 reads SYDVKM. The CDR3 totals 14 residues. Trimming pared 3 bases from V and 6 bases from J, leaving 12 bases between. The CDR3 coding sequence is TGTGCCAGCAGTTTCGGAAGGGGGGGTCAGCCCCAGCATTTT. Encoded protein: CASSFGRGGQPQHF.

This clone appeared a single time. The V and J genes are TRBV5-1 and TRBJ1-5; 9 bases fit TRBD1. The CDR3 has 15 amino acids. V was pared by 4 bases and J by 3 bases, with 5 bases of the junction left unmatched. Germline V gives CDR1 SGHRS, CDR2 YFSETQ. This CDR3 reads CASSPGTGNNQPQHF. CDR3 nucleotide sequence: TGCGCCAGCAGCCCGGGGACAGGGAACAATCAGCCCCAGCATTTT.